The 9 T cell receptor beta chains below come from one sample, sequenced in a study of T cells after yellow fever vaccination. TCRdb re-called the 5' RACE reads through MiXCR, storing one row per CDR3 protein. The sample has 400,000 or so distinct CDR3 sequences, 11% seen once. The sample was PBMCs, taken on the day of the first yellow fever vaccination. The origin of the receptors is a man aged 18 to 29 who received the YFV17D yellow fever vaccine.

This clonotype has a handful of counts. The chain links TRBV6-2 or TRBV6-3 to TRBJ2-3; unclear D gene. V lost 1 base, J lost 5 bases, and 4 bases lay in between. The CDR3 sequence is 12 residues long. Germline lookup yields CDR1 MNHEY and CDR2 SVGEGT. CDR3 in amino acids: CASSYLGDTQYF. CDR3 DNA sequence: TGTGCCAGCAGTTACTTGGGAGATACGCAGTATTTT.

This clonotype showed up just a few times. This rearrangement joins TRBV2 to TRBJ2-4; 10 bases match TRBD1. Germline CDR1 is SNHLY and CDR2 is FYNNEI. V dropped 2 bases and J dropped 11; count of bases not matched to a gene: 9. This CDR3 has 15 amino acids. Here the CDR3 DNA reads TGTGCCAGCAGTGAATGGCGAGGACAGGGGGTTCTTCAGTACTTC. Protein: CASSEWRGQGVLQYF. The entire variable domain, with the rest obtained from reference TRBV2 and TRBJ2-4, is as follows: EPEVTQTPSHQVTQMGQEVILRCVPISNHLYFYWYRQILGQKVEFLVSFYNNEISEKSEIFDDQFSVERPDGSNFTLKIRSTKLEDSAMYFCASSEWRGQGVLQYFGAGTRLSVL.

V and J are TRBV20-1 and TRBJ1-1; D ambiguous. The V gene lost 0 bases and the J gene lost 1 base, with 3 bases spanning the gap. The germline CDR1 and CDR2 sequences are DFQATT and SNEGSKA (reference sequence). This CDR3 spans 12 amino acids. The CDR3 here is CSARDPNTEAFF. The CDR3 DNA sequence: TGCAGTGCTAGAGACCCGAACACTGAAGCTTTCTTT.

This clonotype has more than one count but fewer than ten. This chain connects TRBV5-1 to TRBJ1-2, with 11 nucleotides matching TRBD1. The junction had 5 bases not matched to a gene; V was cut back by 3 bases and J by 7 bases. The length of the CDR3 is 14 residues. The V gene's germline CDR1 is SGHRS and CDR2 YFSETQ. As DNA, the CDR3 is TGCGCCAGCAGCTCGTCCGGGACAGGGGGTGGCTACACCTTC. Translation: CASSSSGTGGGYTF.

The V call is TRBV4-3, the J call TRBJ2-5; D possibly matches TRBD1 or TRBD2 (7 bases each). In germline, CDR1 is LGHNA, CDR2 YSLEER. V was trimmed by 3 bases and J by 5 bases, leaving 16 bases between them. The CDR3 has 15 residues. The CDR3 DNA sequence: TGCGCCAGCAGCCAGACAGGGTTGGGGGGGGAGACCCAGTACTTC. Translating gives CASSQTGLGGETQYF.

This clonotype was counted ten times or more. The rearrangement uses TRBV9 and TRBJ2-1; D is unresolved. The ends were cut back, 0 bases at V and 3 bases at J, with 7 bases in the middle. CDR3 length: 14 residues. CDR1 and CDR2 (germline): SGDLS, YYNGEE. Here the CDR3 reads CASSVVQVYNEQFF. The CDR3 DNA reads TGTGCCAGCAGCGTAGTGCAGGTCTACAATGAGCAGTTCTTC.

This sequence joins TRBV18 and TRBJ2-7; 10 positions match TRBD2. CDR1 and CDR2 (germline): KGHSH, LQKENI. The CDR3 consists of 15 residues. Losses at the gene ends were 4 bases for V and 3 bases for J; bases not matched to a gene: 6. This CDR3 reads CASSLGTSGVYEQYV. The CDR3 DNA follows: TGTGCCAGCTCACTTGGCACTAGCGGGGTCTACGAGCAGTACGTC.

This clonotype was counted between two and nine times. The chain is built from TRBV4-2 and TRBJ1-5, with 11 bases lining up with TRBD1. Germline V gene lookup returns CDR1 LGHNA and CDR2 YNFKEQ. V lost 0 bases to trimming and J lost 1 base; unmatched junction nucleotides: 5. CDR3 length equals 18 residues. The CDR3 coding sequence is TGTGCCAGCAGCCAAGACCGGGACAGGGGGGACAGCAATCAGCCCCAGCATTTT. Its translation is CASSQDRDRGDSNQPQHF.

The chain has TRBV7-3 and TRBJ2-3; D is ambiguous. Germline lookup yields CDR1 SGHTA and CDR2 FQGTGA. V lost 5 bases and J 7 bases, leaving 10 bases between the germline ends. The CDR3 extends over 12 amino acids. The DNA for the CDR3 is TGTGCCAGCAGCGGTTCCGGACATACGCAGTATTTT. It codes for CASSGSGHTQYF.